This T cell receptor (beta chain) is drawn from a study of blood T cell repertoires in COVID-19. Study overall: Sites across the United States, Italy and Spain contributed samples from acute and convalescent COVID-19. Sources were T cells, B-cell-depleted T cells, or PBMCs; the material itself was cDNA or gDNA.

In the original workflow: Amplification of reference gene primers was used by the study to estimate nucleated cell counts. The protocol was immunoSEQ multiplex PCR, while the TCRdb copy is restricted to in-frame clones and leaves out a portion. D and trimming come from the DNA, and the V and J calls and clone size come from that table. Here the sample spans about 210,000 clones, roughly 85% being singletons. This CDR3 has 14 amino acids. CDR1 is SGHVS and CDR2 is FQNEAQ in the germline V gene. Between the trimmed V and J ends, which lost 4 bases and 1 base, there was a span of 10 bases. V gene TRBV7-8 combines with J gene TRBJ2-5; D possibly corresponds to TRBD1 (5 bases). Sequenced input: peripheral blood. This receptor was obtained from a woman aged 40 to 50 with active or convalescent COVID-19. The CDR3 region has the DNA TGTGCCAGCAGCTCACGACAGACCCAAGAGACCCAGTACTTC. Translating it yields CASSSRQTQETQYF.